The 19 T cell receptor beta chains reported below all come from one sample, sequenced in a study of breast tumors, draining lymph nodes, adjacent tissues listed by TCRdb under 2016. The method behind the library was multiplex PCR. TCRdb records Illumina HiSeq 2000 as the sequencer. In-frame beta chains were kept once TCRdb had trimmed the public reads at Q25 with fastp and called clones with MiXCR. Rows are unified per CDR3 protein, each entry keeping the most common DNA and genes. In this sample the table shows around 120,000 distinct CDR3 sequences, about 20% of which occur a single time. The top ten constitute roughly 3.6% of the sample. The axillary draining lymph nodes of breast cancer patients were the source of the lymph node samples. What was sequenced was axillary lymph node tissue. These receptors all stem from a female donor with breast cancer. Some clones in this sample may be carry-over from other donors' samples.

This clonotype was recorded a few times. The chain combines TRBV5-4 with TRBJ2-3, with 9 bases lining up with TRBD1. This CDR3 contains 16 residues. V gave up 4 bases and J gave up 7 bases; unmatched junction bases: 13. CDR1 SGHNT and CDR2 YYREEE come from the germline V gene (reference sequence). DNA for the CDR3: TGTGCCAGCAGCGGGATGGGACAGGGAAAGCGAAATACGCAGTATTTT. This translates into CASSGMGQGKRNTQYF.

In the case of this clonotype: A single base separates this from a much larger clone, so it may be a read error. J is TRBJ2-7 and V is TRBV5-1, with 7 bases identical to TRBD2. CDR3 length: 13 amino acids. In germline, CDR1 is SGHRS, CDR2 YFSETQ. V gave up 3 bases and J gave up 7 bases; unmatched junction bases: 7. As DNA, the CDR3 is TGCGCCAGCAGCTCCGAGACTAGCAGGGAGCAGTACTTC. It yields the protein CASSSETSREQYF.

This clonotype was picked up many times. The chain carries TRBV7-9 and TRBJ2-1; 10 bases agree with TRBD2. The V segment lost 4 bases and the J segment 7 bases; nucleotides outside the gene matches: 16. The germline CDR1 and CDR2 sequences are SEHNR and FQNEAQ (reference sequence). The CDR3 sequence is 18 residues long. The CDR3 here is CASSSGGTSVSPGNEQFF. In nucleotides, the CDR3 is TGTGCCAGCAGCTCAGGGGGGACTAGCGTTTCTCCGGGAAATGAGCAGTTCTTC.

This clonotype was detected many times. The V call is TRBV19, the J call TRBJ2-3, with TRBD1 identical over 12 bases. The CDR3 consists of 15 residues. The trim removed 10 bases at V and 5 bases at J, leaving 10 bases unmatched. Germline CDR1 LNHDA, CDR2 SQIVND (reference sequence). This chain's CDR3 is CATLGTGGLEDTQYF. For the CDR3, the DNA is TGTGCCACCCTAGGGACAGGGGGCTTGGAAGATACGCAGTATTTT.

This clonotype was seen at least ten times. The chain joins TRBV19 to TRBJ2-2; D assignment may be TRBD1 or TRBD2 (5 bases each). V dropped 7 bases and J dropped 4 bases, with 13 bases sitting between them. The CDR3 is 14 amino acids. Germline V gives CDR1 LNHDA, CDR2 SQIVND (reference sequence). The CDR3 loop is CASIRDRFTGELFF. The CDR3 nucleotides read TGTGCCAGTATCAGGGACCGATTCACCGGGGAGCTGTTTTTT.

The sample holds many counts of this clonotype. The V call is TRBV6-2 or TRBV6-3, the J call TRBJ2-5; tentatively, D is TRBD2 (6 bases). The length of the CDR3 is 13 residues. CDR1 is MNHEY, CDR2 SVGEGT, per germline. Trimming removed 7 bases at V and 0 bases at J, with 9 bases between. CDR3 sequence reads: CASTGDNQETQYF. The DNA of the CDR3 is TGTGCCAGCACGGGGGATAACCAAGAGACCCAGTACTTC.

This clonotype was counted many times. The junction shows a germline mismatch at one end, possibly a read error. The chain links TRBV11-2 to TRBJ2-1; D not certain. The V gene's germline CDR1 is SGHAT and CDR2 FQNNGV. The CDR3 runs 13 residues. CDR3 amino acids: CASSLDRPYEPFF. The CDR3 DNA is TGTGCCAGCAGCTTAGATCGCCCATACGAGCCGTTCTTC.

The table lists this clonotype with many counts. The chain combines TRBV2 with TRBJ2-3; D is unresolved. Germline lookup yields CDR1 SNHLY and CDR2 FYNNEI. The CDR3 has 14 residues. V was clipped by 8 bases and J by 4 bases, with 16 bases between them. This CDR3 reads CASGYSYAADTQYF. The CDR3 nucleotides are TGTGCCAGCGGATACAGCTACGCCGCAGATACGCAGTATTTT.

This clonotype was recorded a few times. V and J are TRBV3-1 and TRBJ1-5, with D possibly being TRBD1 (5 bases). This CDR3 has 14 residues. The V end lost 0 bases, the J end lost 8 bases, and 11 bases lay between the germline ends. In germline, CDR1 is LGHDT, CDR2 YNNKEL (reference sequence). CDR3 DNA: TGTGCCAGCAGCCAAGATGGCGGGGGTGAGCCCCAGCATTTT. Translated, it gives CASSQDGGGEPQHF.

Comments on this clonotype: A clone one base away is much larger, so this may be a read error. CDR3 loop: CASRPRGGGKVYEQYF. DNA of the CDR3: TGTGCCAGCAGACCCCGGGGCGGGGGGAAGGTCTACGAGCAGTACTTC. This chain links TRBV7-3 with TRBJ2-7, with 8 positions matching TRBD2. This CDR3 is 16 amino acids long. CDR1 is SGHTA and CDR2 is FQGTGA in the germline V gene. Trimming removed 6 bases from V and 3 bases from J; junction bases left unmatched: 13.

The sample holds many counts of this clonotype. The CDR3 nucleotides are TGCAGTGCTATTGGGATGACTAGCGGGAGGTTGGGGACCCAGTACTTC. This codes for CSAIGMTSGRLGTQYF. V gene TRBV20-1 combines with J gene TRBJ2-5, with TRBD2 matching over 13 bases. The germline CDR1 and CDR2 sequences are DFQATT and SNEGSKA (reference sequence). CDR3 length equals 16 residues. V shed 4 bases and J 7 bases; nucleotides not matched to a gene: 12.

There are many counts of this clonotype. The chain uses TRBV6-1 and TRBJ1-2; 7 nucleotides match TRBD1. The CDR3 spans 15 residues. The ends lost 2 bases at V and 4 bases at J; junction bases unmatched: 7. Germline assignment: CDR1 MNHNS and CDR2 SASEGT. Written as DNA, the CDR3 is TGTGCCAGCAGTGAACAGGGACAGCCTCCCTATGGCTACACCTTC. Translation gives CASSEQGQPPYGYTF.

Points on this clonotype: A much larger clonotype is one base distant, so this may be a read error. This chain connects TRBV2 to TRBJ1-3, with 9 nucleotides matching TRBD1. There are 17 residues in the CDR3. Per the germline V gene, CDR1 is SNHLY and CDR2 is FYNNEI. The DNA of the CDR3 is TGTGCCAGCTCAAGAAGGGGACAGGGAGGGTCTGGAGACACCATATATTTT. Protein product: CASSRRGQGGSGDTIYF. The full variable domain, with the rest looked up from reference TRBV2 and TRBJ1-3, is EPEVTQTPSHQVTQMGQEVILRCVPISNHLYFYWYRQILGQKVEFLVSFYNNEISEKSEIFDDQFSVERPDGSNFTLKIRSTKLEDSAMYFCASSRRGQGGSGDTIYFGEGSWLTVV.

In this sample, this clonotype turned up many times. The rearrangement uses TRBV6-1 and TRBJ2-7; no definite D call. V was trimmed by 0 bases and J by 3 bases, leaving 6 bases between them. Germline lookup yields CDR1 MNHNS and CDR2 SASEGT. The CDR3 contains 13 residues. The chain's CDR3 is CASSEASYYEQYF. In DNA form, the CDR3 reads TGTGCCAGCAGTGAAGCCAGTTACTACGAGCAGTACTTC.

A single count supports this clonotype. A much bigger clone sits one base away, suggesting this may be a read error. CDR3 region: CASSSTGFGEKLSF. As DNA, the CDR3 is TGTGCCAGCAGTTCTACCGGTTTTGGTGAAAAACTGTCTTTT. This chain joins TRBV4-2 and TRBJ1-4; D is undetermined. CDR3 length: 14 amino acids. Germline V gene sequence: CDR1 LGHNA, CDR2 YNFKEQ.

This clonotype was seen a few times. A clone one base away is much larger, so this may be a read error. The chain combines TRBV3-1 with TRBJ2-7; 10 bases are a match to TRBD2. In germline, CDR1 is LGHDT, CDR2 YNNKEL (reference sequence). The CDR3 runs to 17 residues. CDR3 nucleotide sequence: TGTGCCAGCGGCCAATTCCTAGCGGGAGCGATTACCTACGAGCAGTACTTC. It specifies CASGQFLAGAITYEQYF.

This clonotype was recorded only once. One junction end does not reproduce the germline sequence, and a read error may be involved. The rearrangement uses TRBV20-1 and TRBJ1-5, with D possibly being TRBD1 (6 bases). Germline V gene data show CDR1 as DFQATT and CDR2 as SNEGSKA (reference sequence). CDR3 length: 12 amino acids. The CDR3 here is CSARDTNRPQHF. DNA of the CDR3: TGCAGTGCGAGGGACACAAATCGGCCCCAGCATTTT.

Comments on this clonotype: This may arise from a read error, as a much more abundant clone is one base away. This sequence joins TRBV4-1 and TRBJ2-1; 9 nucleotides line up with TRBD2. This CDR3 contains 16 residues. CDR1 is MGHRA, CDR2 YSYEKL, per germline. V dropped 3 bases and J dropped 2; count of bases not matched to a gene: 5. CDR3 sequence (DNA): TGCGCCAGCAGCCAGTATAGCGGGGGCCCCTACAATGAGCAGTTCTTC. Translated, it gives CASSQYSGGPYNEQFF.

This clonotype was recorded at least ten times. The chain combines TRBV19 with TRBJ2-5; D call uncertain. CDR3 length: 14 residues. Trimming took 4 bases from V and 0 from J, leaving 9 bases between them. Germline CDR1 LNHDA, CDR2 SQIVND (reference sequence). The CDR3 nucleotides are TGTGCCAGTAGTACCTACCAAGACCAAGAGACCCAGTACTTC. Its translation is CASSTYQDQETQYF.